This passage covers 16 T cell receptor beta chains from one sample sequenced in a study of human T cells and chemical hapten exposure. Time point noted: healthy volunteer bleed at 2 weeks. Total RNA extraction was carried out from unfractionated whole blood. Each CDR3 protein gets one entry after TCRdb re-called the RACE reads with MiXCR. The repertoire holds some 90,000 distinct CDR3 sequences, with roughly 8.5% as singletons. Sequences were obtained from whole blood. The origin of the receptors is a female donor in good health. Some clones in this sample may be carry-over from other donors' samples.

This clonotype was seen only a few times. The chain couples TRBV6-1 to TRBJ1-1; D not resolved. Germline lookup yields CDR1 MNHNS and CDR2 SASEGT. The CDR3 totals 13 residues. V lost 6 bases and J 3 bases, leaving 11 bases between the germline ends. CDR3 loop: CASRVGEYTEAFF. As DNA, the CDR3 is TGTGCCAGCAGGGTCGGGGAATACACTGAAGCTTTCTTT.

V is TRBV4-3 and J is TRBJ2-3; 11 bases line up with TRBD2. The CDR3 runs to 15 residues. The J segment lost 5 bases and the V segment lost 4 bases, leaving 5 bases of the junction unmatched. The germline gives CDR1 LGHNA, CDR2 YSLEER. The chain's CDR3 is CASSPGGTSGDTQYF. DNA of the CDR3: TGCGCCAGCAGCCCTGGGGGGACTAGCGGAGATACGCAGTATTTT.

This clonotype was recorded a few times. The chain combines TRBV6-6 with TRBJ1-1; possible D gene TRBD1, 6 bases. Trimming removed 5 bases from V and 1 base from J, with 8 bases in between. The CDR3 has 13 amino acids. Germline V lookup: CDR1 MNHNY, CDR2 SVGAGI (reference sequence). The DNA of the CDR3 is TGTGCCAGCAGTCACAGGGAGAACACTGAAGCTTTCTTT. Translation: CASSHRENTEAFF.

This clonotype was observed at least ten times. This rearrangement joins TRBV11-2 to TRBJ1-1; D is ambiguous. Trimming shortened V by 1 base and J by 6 bases, and 12 bases separated the two germline ends. CDR1 SGHAT and CDR2 FQNNGV come from the germline V gene. CDR3 size: 14 residues. CDR3 amino acids: CASSLGGWVAEAFF. CDR3 DNA: TGTGCCAGCAGCTTAGGGGGTTGGGTGGCTGAAGCTTTCTTT.

The sample holds a few counts of this clonotype. V usage is TRBV15 and J usage is TRBJ2-3, with 10 bases that match TRBD1. The CDR3 is 17 amino acids. V trimming: 5 bases; J trimming: 0 bases; junction bases outside the gene matches: 8. CDR1 is LNHNV and CDR2 is YYDKDF in the germline V gene (reference sequence). CDR3 region: CATSPRGQGGSTDTQYF. Written as DNA, the CDR3 is TGTGCCACCAGCCCAAGAGGACAGGGGGGGAGCACAGATACGCAGTATTTT.

The genes are TRBV29-1 and TRBJ2-1, with D unclear. V lost 4 bases and J 7 bases, leaving 17 bases between the germline ends. Germline V gives CDR1 SQVTM, CDR2 ANQGSEA. This CDR3 is 14 amino acids long. CDR3 coding DNA: TGCAGCGTTGTTGTCGGGCTTCACGAGAATGAGCAGTTCTTC. This encodes CSVVVGLHENEQFF.

This clonotype turned up a few times. The chain is built from TRBV10-3 and TRBJ2-1, with D possibly being TRBD1 (5 bases). V was clipped by 5 bases and J by 6 bases, with 14 bases between them. CDR1 is ENHRY and CDR2 is SYGVKD in the germline V gene. The CDR3 extends over 14 amino acids. The CDR3 DNA reads as TGTGCCATCAGTCTGTCCGTTAGGGGCAATGAGCAGTTCTTC. This translates into CAISLSVRGNEQFF.

This clonotype occurred a few times. The chain links TRBV6-5 to TRBJ2-3; D is perhaps TRBD1 (5 bases). Per germline, CDR1 MNHEY and CDR2 SVGAGI. Between the trimmed V and J ends, which lost 0 bases and 2 bases, there was a span of 9 bases. The CDR3 totals 15 residues. CDR3 sequence reads: CASSYSDSITDTQYF. The CDR3, as DNA: TGTGCCAGCAGTTACTCTGACAGCATCACAGATACGCAGTATTTT.

This clonotype was detected only a few times. The V gene is TRBV12-3 or TRBV12-4, the J gene TRBJ2-1; the match to TRBD2 covers 10 bases. With 2 bases clipped from V and 1 base from J, the junction kept 11 bases outside the gene matches. This CDR3 spans 19 amino acids. CDR3 DNA sequence: TGTGCCAGCAGTTTACGGACTAGCGGAAGTTCCCGGTCCTACAATGAGCAGTTCTTC. Its protein product is CASSLRTSGSSRSYNEQFF.

This clonotype was counted at least ten times. The V and J genes are TRBV12-3 or TRBV12-4 and TRBJ1-5; D not resolved. The CDR3 length is 13 residues. V was cut by 2 bases and J by 3 bases, with 5 bases left in between. The CDR3 sequence is CASSLKDNQPQHF. In DNA, the CDR3 is TGTGCCAGCAGTTTAAAGGACAATCAGCCCCAGCATTTT.

The V gene is TRBV4-2, the J gene TRBJ2-3, with 7 bases fitting TRBD2. Germline CDR1 and CDR2: LGHNA and YNFKEQ. The CDR3 is 12 amino acids. The J segment lost 4 bases and the V segment lost 11 bases, leaving 6 bases of the junction unmatched. CDR3 sequence (DNA): TGTGCCGCATCTGGGGGGGCAGATACGCAGTATTTT. Protein sequence: CAASGGADTQYF.

As to this clonotype: A read error may account for a junction end that differs from germline. V gene TRBV28 combines with J gene TRBJ2-3, with a possible D match to TRBD1 (6 bases). Per germline, CDR1 MDHEN and CDR2 SYDVKM. The length of the CDR3 is 14 residues. DNA of the CDR3: TGTGTCAGCAGCTACGGACAGCGCACAGATACGCAGTATTTT. Translated: CVSSYGQRTDTQYF. The full variable domain, with the rest looked up from reference TRBV28 and TRBJ2-3, is DVKVTQSSRYLVKRTGEKVFLECVQDMDHENMFWYRQDPGLGLRLIYFSYDVKMKEKGDIPEGYSVSREKKERFSLILESASTNQTSMYLCVSSYGQRTDTQYFGPGTRLTVL.

This clonotype was seen more than once but under ten times. The rearrangement uses TRBV6-2 or TRBV6-3 and TRBJ2-3, with 8 nucleotides matching TRBD2. Per germline, CDR1 MNHEY and CDR2 SVGEGT. Trimming at V came to 5 bases and at J to 5 bases, leaving 12 bases not matched to a gene. CDR3 length equals 16 residues. CDR3 region: CASSLTGTRGGDTQYF. The CDR3 DNA is TGTGCCAGCAGTCTCACCGGGACTAGAGGGGGAGATACGCAGTATTTT.

The rearrangement uses TRBV12-3 or TRBV12-4 and TRBJ2-1; TRBD2 agrees at 9 bases. This CDR3 contains 14 residues. J lost 8 bases, V lost 1 base, and 3 bases had no gene match. CDR3 nucleotide sequence: TGTGCCAGCAGTTTAGGTAGCGGGAGCGATGAGCAGTTCTTC. Protein sequence: CASSLGSGSDEQFF.

V gene TRBV9 combines with J gene TRBJ1-1; no definite D call. Per germline, CDR1 SGDLS and CDR2 YYNGEE. There are 13 residues in the CDR3. Trimming pared 3 bases from V and 3 bases from J, leaving 9 bases between. CDR3 bases: TGTGCCAGCAGCGCTCCCTTCCACACTGAAGCTTTCTTT. Its translation: CASSAPFHTEAFF.

This clonotype has more than one count but fewer than ten. The genes are TRBV27 and TRBJ2-7; 8 bases agree with TRBD1. The V gene end was trimmed by 4 bases and the J gene end by 3 bases; junction bases not matched to a gene: 8. The germline V gene has CDR1 MNHEY and CDR2 SMNVEV (reference sequence). The CDR3 runs to 15 residues. As DNA, the CDR3 is TGTGCCAGCAGTTCCGCAGGGGGCCGGGGCTACGAGCAGTACTTC. Translating it yields CASSSAGGRGYEQYF.